This T cell receptor (beta chain) is drawn from a study of blood T cell repertoires in COVID-19. Overall study context: Samples taken during acute and convalescent COVID-19 were collected in the United States, Italy and Spain. PBMCs, B-cell-depleted T cells, or T cells were the source of the cDNA or gDNA that made up the material.

Authors' methods: From reference gene primer amplification, estimates of nucleated cell counts were derived. The protocol was immunoSEQ multiplex PCR, while the TCRdb copy is restricted to in-frame clones and leaves out a portion. Clonal size and the V and J genes are those of that table, whereas D and trimming came from the DNA. Altogether about 240,000 clones are present, roughly 90% being singletons, with the ten largest covering about 5.9%. V shed 7 bases and J 7 bases; nucleotides not matched to a gene: 6. CDR1 is KGHDR and CDR2 is SFDVKD in the germline V gene. There are 13 residues in the CDR3.

The chain carries TRBV24-1 and TRBJ1-2, with 9 bases fitting TRBD1. The specimen sequenced was peripheral blood. This TCR derives from a man in his sixties with acute or convalescent COVID-19. CDR3 nucleotide sequence: TGTGCCACCAGCAAACAGGGGGCGTTTGGCTACACCTTC. It is translated as CATSKQGAFGYTF.